The next 5 T cell receptor beta chains were all read from a single sample in a study of blood T cell repertoires in COVID-19. Produced via immunoSEQ multiplex PCR; TCRdb's table is partial and in-frame only. The table lists fewer than 150,000 clones, around 80% of them singletons. Sequenced: peripheral blood. These receptors came from a human donor in a cohort sampled during active COVID-19.

For the CDR3, the DNA is TGTGCCAGCAGCCCCTCCAACAGGGCGGGCTCCTACAATGAGCAGTTCTTC. This encodes CASSPSNRAGSYNEQFF. The gene calls are TRBV9 and TRBJ2-1; D is possibly TRBD1 (6 bases). Germline V lookup: CDR1 SGDLS, CDR2 YYNGEE. The CDR3 extends over 17 amino acids. V was trimmed by 4 bases and J by 0 bases, leaving 17 bases between them. The full variable domain, its missing parts supplied by reference TRBV9 and TRBJ2-1, is DSGVTQTPKHLITATGQRVTLRCSPRSGDLSVYWYQQSLDQGLQFLIQYYNGEERAKGNILERFSAQQFPDLHSELNLSSLELGDSALYFCASSPSNRAGSYNEQFFGPGTRLTVL.

The V call is TRBV5-1, the J call TRBJ2-5; 11 bases line up with TRBD2. The V and J ends lost 4 bases and 3 bases, in that order; junction bases with no gene match: 5. There are 15 residues in the CDR3. Germline V gene data show CDR1 as SGHRS and CDR2 as YFSETQ. The CDR3 DNA reads as TGCGCCAGCAGCCCGATGACTAGCGGGGAAGAGACCCAGTACTTC. It encodes CASSPMTSGEETQYF.

The chain links TRBV28 to TRBJ1-1; 8 bases are a match to TRBD1. Germline V gene sequence: CDR1 MDHEN, CDR2 SYDVKM. Unmatched junction bases numbered 5, after V lost 6 bases and J lost 5 bases. This CDR3 has 13 residues. CDR3 sequence: CASRSGGWTEAFF. In DNA form, the CDR3 reads TGTGCCAGCAGATCAGGGGGCTGGACTGAAGCTTTCTTT.

This chain uses TRBV6-5 with TRBJ1-2; D is unresolved. The CDR3 has 13 amino acids. Trimming removed 0 bases at V and 3 bases at J, with 5 bases between. Looked up from germline, CDR1 is MNHEY and CDR2 is SVGAGI. This chain's CDR3 is CASSYSEHYGYTF. The CDR3 DNA sequence: TGTGCCAGCAGTTACTCGGAGCACTATGGCTACACCTTC.

In its sample, this clone was seen once. The chain uses TRBV5-1 and TRBJ2-3, with 8 bases matching TRBD2. J was trimmed by 6 bases and V by 1 base; bases with no gene match: 10. Germline lookup yields CDR1 SGHRS and CDR2 YFSETQ. This CDR3 has 16 residues. CDR3 residues: CASSLTGRGDTDTQYF. CDR3 nucleotides: TGCGCCAGCAGCTTGACCGGGCGGGGGGACACGGATACGCAGTATTTT.